This TCR beta chain stems from a study of blood T cell repertoires in COVID-19. The germline V gene encodes CDR1 SGHRS and CDR2 YFSETQ. Trimming left V 4 bases short and J 0 bases short, with 14 bases between. This CDR3 has 16 amino acids. TCRdb's table, derived via immunoSEQ multiplex PCR, lists solely in-frame clones and lacks some. The sample holds some 50,000 clones, about 86% seen once. This chain links TRBV5-1 with TRBJ2-1; maybe TRBD2 (6 bases). This TCR was sampled from a human donor in a cohort sampled during active COVID-19. The sample taken for sequencing was peripheral blood. CDR3 region: CASSPTRASSYNEQFF. Written as DNA, the CDR3 is TGCGCCAGCAGCCCGACTAGAGCCAGCTCCTACAATGAGCAGTTCTTC.